This passage covers 2 T cell receptor beta chains from one sample sequenced in a study of beta chain features in type 1 diabetes. Study-wide results and caveats: Type 1 diabetes patients showed a moderate but significant shortening of TCRB CDR3s in all four CD4+ subsets.

The whole isolated RNA underwent reverse transcription, so sequencing captured expressed TCRB transcripts. Measured with immunoSEQ multiplex PCR; TCRdb has only the in-frame clones, and not every one. The sample carries 150,000 to 200,000 clones, 9% recorded once. Antigens for these TCRs are unknown. The specimen sequenced was central memory CD4+ T cells from blood. These TCRs come from a woman aged 25-40 years with type 1 diabetes.

Only a few counts were recorded for this clone. The chain uses TRBV7-6 and TRBJ1-2, with 9 positions matching TRBD1. Germline loops: CDR1 SGHVS, CDR2 FNYEAQ. V dropped 5 bases and J dropped 7; count of bases not matched to a gene: 5. The CDR3 extends over 13 amino acids. CDR3 DNA sequence: TGTGCCAGCAGCGCGGGACAGGGCGGTGGCTACACCTTC. Translated, it gives CASSAGQGGGYTF.

This clone came up a few times. The rearrangement uses TRBV18 and TRBJ2-7, with D possibly matching TRBD2 (6 bases). Trimming took off 0 bases at V and 3 bases at J, with 12 bases between the two ends. The CDR3 has 15 residues. In germline, CDR1 is KGHSH, CDR2 LQKENI. CDR3 amino acids: CASSPPDQGGYEQYF. DNA for the CDR3: TGTGCCAGCTCACCACCGGATCAGGGAGGCTACGAGCAGTACTTC.